These 20 T cell receptor beta chains originate from one sample sequenced in a study of cytomegalovirus exposure and HLA in healthy donors. In the PCR, 60 Vbeta and 13 Jbeta primers were used. Sequenced by immunoSEQ multiplex PCR; TCRdb stores in-frame clones only, minus some. The repertoire has some 140,000 clones, 65% to 85% of them found once; the top ten carry more than 0.85%. The sequenced material came from PBMCs. These receptors were collected from a man aged 18 to 30 in good health and CMV-seronegative.

The chain links TRBV19 to TRBJ1-5, with D maybe TRBD1 (5 bases). CDR3 length: 15 amino acids. The ends were cut back, 5 bases at V and 2 bases at J, with 13 bases in the middle. Germline-derived CDR1 and CDR2 are LNHDA and SQIVND (reference sequence). This chain's CDR3 is CASSDPGYRNQPQHF. The CDR3 DNA is TGTGCCAGTAGTGACCCAGGGTATCGCAATCAGCCCCAGCATTTT.

The rearrangement joins TRBV20-1 to TRBJ2-1; 7 bases agree with TRBD1. CDR1 and CDR2 (germline): DFQATT, SNEGSKA (reference sequence). V gave up 5 bases and J gave up 10 bases; unmatched junction bases: 5. The CDR3 has 11 amino acids. The chain's CDR3 is CSAGDRKEQFF. The CDR3 DNA reads as TGCAGTGCTGGGGACAGAAAAGAGCAGTTCTTC.

The rearrangement uses TRBV2 and TRBJ2-7; 9 bases are a match to TRBD1. Germline CDR1 and CDR2: SNHLY and FYNNEI. The CDR3 spans 15 residues. With 4 bases clipped from V and 3 bases from J, the junction kept 7 bases outside the gene matches. The CDR3 sequence is CASSGGQGPVYEQYF. CDR3 nucleotides: TGTGCCAGCAGTGGTGGACAGGGGCCGGTCTACGAGCAGTACTTC.

The CDR3: CASSLDKRSTYEQYF. Written as DNA, the CDR3 is TGTGCCAGCAGCTTGGATAAGAGGTCTACCTACGAGCAGTACTTC. This rearrangement joins TRBV5-6 to TRBJ2-7; D is uncertain. The CDR3 runs 15 residues. V dropped 0 bases and J dropped 2 bases, with 12 bases sitting between them. Germline-derived CDR1 and CDR2 are SGHDT and YYEEEE.

The chain employs TRBV10-3 and TRBJ2-5; the match to TRBD2 covers 12 bases. Germline V lookup: CDR1 ENHRY, CDR2 SYGVKD. This CDR3 comprises 15 residues. The J segment lost 2 bases and the V segment lost 6 bases, leaving 4 bases of the junction unmatched. Written as DNA, the CDR3 is TGTGCCATCAGGACTAGCGGGGGATCGCAAGAGACCCAGTACTTC. It translates to CAIRTSGGSQETQYF.

V and J are TRBV7-9 and TRBJ1-4; 10 nucleotides agree with TRBD1. CDR3 length equals 15 residues. The J segment lost 7 bases and the V segment lost 1 base, leaving 3 bases of the junction unmatched. CDR1 and CDR2 from the germline V gene are SEHNR and FQNEAQ (reference sequence). The CDR3 here is CASSLEGQGSEKLFF. The DNA of the CDR3 is TGTGCCAGCAGCTTAGAGGGACAGGGGAGTGAAAAACTGTTTTTT.

The V call is TRBV7-9, the J call TRBJ2-1; TRBD1 agrees at 7 bases. The CDR3 is 15 residues long. In germline, CDR1 is SEHNR, CDR2 FQNEAQ (reference sequence). V lost 4 bases and J lost 8; bases outside the gene matches: 11. CDR3 amino acids: CASSSGTTGPHEQFF. The CDR3 DNA is TGTGCCAGCAGCTCCGGTACGACAGGGCCGCATGAGCAGTTCTTC.

The chain is built from TRBV2 and TRBJ1-2; TRBD1 agrees at 9 bases. Germline CDR1 reads SNHLY; CDR2 reads FYNNEI. J was trimmed by 5 bases and V by 0 bases; bases with no gene match: 1. CDR3 length: 14 amino acids. CDR3 coding DNA: TGTGCCAGCAGTGAAGCGGGGACAGGGTATGGCTACACCTTC. Translation: CASSEAGTGYGYTF.

This rearrangement joins TRBV15 to TRBJ1-1; 7 bases map to TRBD1. J was trimmed by 9 bases and V by 5 bases; bases with no gene match: 9. CDR3 size: 13 residues. Per germline, CDR1 LNHNV and CDR2 YYDKDF (reference sequence). The CDR3 reads CATSPDGTDKAFF. The CDR3 DNA reads TGTGCCACCAGCCCAGATGGGACAGACAAAGCTTTCTTT.

The gene calls are TRBV27 and TRBJ2-7; 7 bases align to TRBD1. The CDR3 covers 15 residues. Germline CDR1 and CDR2: MNHEY and SMNVEV (reference sequence). Losses at the gene ends were 5 bases for V and 0 bases for J; bases not matched to a gene: 7. The CDR3 nucleotides are TGTGCCAGCAGTCGTAACAGGGGAAGCTCCTACGAGCAGTACTTC. It is translated as CASSRNRGSSYEQYF.

This clone was counted a few times. CDR3 in DNA: TGTGCCACCAGCAGATCCGGACAGGGTGCTAATGAAAAACTGTTTTTT. This encodes CATSRSGQGANEKLFF. This chain connects TRBV15 to TRBJ1-4; 8 bases agree with TRBD1. V shed 2 bases and J 3 bases; nucleotides not matched to a gene: 5. This CDR3 has 16 amino acids. In germline, CDR1 is LNHNV, CDR2 YYDKDF (reference sequence).

With respect to this clone: Other DNA sequences in the sample encode the same CDR3. This chain joins TRBV5-1 and TRBJ2-1; D uncertain. Germline CDR1 and CDR2: SGHRS and YFSETQ. V was pared by 0 bases and J by 3 bases, with 4 bases between. CDR3 size: 13 residues. The CDR3 region is CASSLDSYNEQFF. The CDR3 coding sequence is TGCGCCAGCAGCTTGGACAGCTACAATGAGCAGTTCTTC.

J is TRBJ2-3 and V is TRBV5-1; 11 bases are shared with TRBD2. The V gene end was trimmed by 0 bases and the J gene end by 2 bases; junction bases not matched to a gene: 11. Germline values: CDR1 SGHRS, CDR2 YFSETQ. This CDR3 region has 19 residues. The CDR3 is CASSLASGGPSHLTDTQYF. As DNA, the CDR3 is TGCGCCAGCAGCTTGGCTAGCGGGGGGCCCTCCCACCTCACAGATACGCAGTATTTT.

The rearrangement links TRBV6-6 to TRBJ1-1; D possibly corresponds to TRBD1 (5 bases). Trimming pared 4 bases from V and 1 base from J, leaving 7 bases between. Germline values: CDR1 MNHNY, CDR2 SVGAGI (reference sequence). The CDR3 is made up of 13 amino acids. In DNA form, the CDR3 reads TGTGCCAGCAGTTTGGGGGGGAACACTGAAGCTTTCTTT. Its translation is CASSLGGNTEAFF.

The rearrangement uses TRBV10-1 and TRBJ1-6; 7 bases agree with TRBD1. This CDR3 contains 15 residues. The junction had 9 bases not matched to a gene; V was cut back by 6 bases and J by 7 bases. Germline-derived CDR1 and CDR2 are WNHNN and SYGVQD (reference sequence). In nucleotides, the CDR3 is TGCGCCAGCAGCCTACCGGGACAGCTAAATTCACCCCTCCACTTT. This sequence encodes CASSLPGQLNSPLHF.

CDR3 region: CASRGKGGEQYF. In nucleotides, the CDR3 is TGTGCCAGCAGGGGAAAGGGGGGGGAGCAGTACTTC. The rearrangement uses TRBV5-6 and TRBJ2-7, with TRBD2 as a possible D gene (7 bases). The CDR3 length is 12 residues. CDR1 is SGHDT and CDR2 is YYEEEE in the germline V gene. The V end lost 5 bases, the J end lost 7 bases, and 13 bases lay between the germline ends.

The chain uses TRBV19 and TRBJ1-5; 9 bases match TRBD1. With 6 bases clipped from V and 5 bases from J, the junction kept 5 bases outside the gene matches. Germline values: CDR1 LNHDA, CDR2 SQIVND (reference sequence). The CDR3 runs 14 residues. In DNA form, the CDR3 reads TGTGCCAGTAGAAGCGGGACAGGGTATCAGCCCCAGCATTTT. It specifies CASRSGTGYQPQHF.

This clone is a singleton in its sample. The chain links TRBV10-3 to TRBJ1-1; D might be TRBD1 (6 bases). Looked up from germline, CDR1 is ENHRY and CDR2 is SYGVKD. V was cut by 4 bases and J by 8 bases, with 11 bases left in between. The CDR3 is 12 amino acids. The chain's CDR3 is CAISADRSEAFF. CDR3 bases: TGTGCCATCAGTGCCGACAGGAGCGAAGCTTTCTTT.

The chain couples TRBV5-1 to TRBJ2-3; 9 positions match TRBD1. Germline V gene lookup returns CDR1 SGHRS and CDR2 YFSETQ. V lost 1 base, J lost 2 bases, and 5 bases stayed unmatched. CDR3 size: 16 residues. CDR3 sequence reads: CASSLSDRGPTDTQYF. DNA for the CDR3: TGCGCCAGCAGCTTGTCGGACAGGGGCCCCACAGATACGCAGTATTTT. The whole variable domain, filled in from reference TRBV5-1 and TRBJ2-3, reads KAGVTQTPRYLIKTRGQQVTLSCSPISGHRSVSWYQQTPGQGLQFLFEYFSETQRNKGNFPGRFSGRQFSNSRSEMNVSTLELGDSALYLCASSLSDRGPTDTQYFGPGTRLTVL.

This sequence joins TRBV7-3 and TRBJ1-1, with TRBD1 identical over 7 bases. V trimming: 2 bases; J trimming: 2 bases; junction bases outside the gene matches: 2. Germline CDR1 reads SGHTA; CDR2 reads FQGTGA. The CDR3 is made up of 14 amino acids. The CDR3 here is CASSLGTANTEAFF. The CDR3 DNA is TGTGCCAGCAGCTTAGGGACAGCAAACACTGAAGCTTTCTTT. Full variable domain (outside the CDR3, taken from reference TRBV7-3 and TRBJ1-1): GAGVSQTPSNKVTEKGKYVELRCDPISGHTALYWYRQSLGQGPEFLIYFQGTGAADDSGLPNDRFFAVRPEGSVSTLKIQRTERGDSAVYLCASSLGTANTEAFFGQGTRLTVV.